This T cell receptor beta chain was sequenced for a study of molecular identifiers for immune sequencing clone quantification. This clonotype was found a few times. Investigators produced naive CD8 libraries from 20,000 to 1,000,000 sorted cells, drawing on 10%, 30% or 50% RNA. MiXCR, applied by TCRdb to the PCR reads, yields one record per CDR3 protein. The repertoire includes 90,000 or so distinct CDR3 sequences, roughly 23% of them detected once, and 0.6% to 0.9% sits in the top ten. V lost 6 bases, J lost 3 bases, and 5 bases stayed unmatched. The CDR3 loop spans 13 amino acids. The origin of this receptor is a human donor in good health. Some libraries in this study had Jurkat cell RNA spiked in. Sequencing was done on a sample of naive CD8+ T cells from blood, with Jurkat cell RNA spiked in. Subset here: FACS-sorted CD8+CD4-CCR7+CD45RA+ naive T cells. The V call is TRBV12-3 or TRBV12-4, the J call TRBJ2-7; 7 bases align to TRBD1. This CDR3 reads CASSWDSGYEQYF. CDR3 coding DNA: TGTGCCAGCAGCTGGGACAGCGGCTACGAGCAGTACTTC.